This record looks at one T cell receptor (beta chain) sequence and its context. Original handling: Estimates of nucleated cell counts were drawn from the amplification of reference gene primers. TCRdb's copy holds only in-frame clones and misses some; the assay was immunoSEQ multiplex PCR. V, J and clone size derive from that table, while D and trimming were established from the DNA sequence. This sample has approximately 210,000 clones, with 82% found just once. Cohort placement rested on clinical history that participants reported themselves. This sample stems from a study of blood T cell repertoires in COVID-19. Overall study: T cells, B-cell-depleted T cells, or PBMCs supplied cDNA or gDNA.

This TCR came from a woman aged 55-69 years who had recovered from COVID-19. The sample consisted of PBMCs or T cells enriched from blood (not recorded which).

The CDR3 nucleotides are TGTGCCAGCAGCCAAGATTATCAACAGGGAACCCAGCATTTT. It codes for CASSQDYQQGTQHF. The chain is built from TRBV3-1 (or the pseudogene TRBV3-2) and TRBJ1-5, with D possibly being TRBD1 (6 bases). The germline CDR1 and CDR2 sequences are LGHDT and YNNKEL (reference sequence). The CDR3 runs 14 residues. Trimming pared 0 bases from V and 11 bases from J, leaving 14 bases between.